The 7 T cell receptor beta chains presented below share a single source sample, sequenced in a study of blood T cell repertoires in COVID-19. Generated by immunoSEQ multiplex PCR, the TCRdb table keeps only in-frame clones and is missing some. In the table there are 250,000 to 300,000 clones, around 80% of which are singletons. Source material: PBMCs or T cells enriched from blood (not recorded which). The source of these receptors is a man in his thirties or forties with acute COVID-19.

This clone occurred a few times. In DNA, the CDR3 is TGTGCCAGCAGCCAAGATCTCTCAGGGGGGGAGCTGTTTTTT. Amino acids: CASSQDLSGGELFF. The genes are TRBV3-1 (or the pseudogene TRBV3-2) and TRBJ2-2; weak D call: TRBD1 (5 bases). In germline, CDR1 is LGHDT, CDR2 YNNKEL (reference sequence). V was pared by 0 bases and J by 8 bases, with 10 bases between. There are 14 residues in the CDR3.

The CDR3 DNA sequence: TGTGCCAGCACCAAAGGGACAGCTTATAATTCACCCCTCCACTTT. Translating gives CASTKGTAYNSPLHF. V is TRBV28 and J is TRBJ1-6; 7 bases are a match to TRBD1. Germline V gene data show CDR1 as MDHEN and CDR2 as SYDVKM. Trimming took 7 bases from V and 4 from J; bases not matched to a gene: 7. This CDR3 is built from 15 residues. Drawing the rest from reference TRBV28 and TRBJ1-6, the complete variable domain is DVKVTQSSRYLVKRTGEKVFLECVQDMDHENMFWYRQDPGLGLRLIYFSYDVKMKEKGDIPEGYSVSREKKERFSLILESASTNQTSMYLCASTKGTAYNSPLHFGNGTRLTVT.

This clone showed up just a few times. This chain links TRBV24-1 with TRBJ2-1, with TRBD1 matching 7 bases. The CDR3 covers 16 residues. The ends lost 3 bases at V and 10 bases at J; junction bases unmatched: 14. Looked up from germline, CDR1 is KGHDR and CDR2 is SFDVKD. CDR3 sequence (DNA): TGTGCCACCAGTGATCCGACAGGGCAAGCCAGGAAGGAGCAGTTCTTC. Amino acids: CATSDPTGQARKEQFF.

The chain couples TRBV5-6 to TRBJ2-6; 8 bases are a match to TRBD1. Germline V lookup: CDR1 SGHDT, CDR2 YYEEEE. Trimming removed 2 bases from V and 0 bases from J; junction bases left unmatched: 4. This CDR3 has 17 residues. The CDR3 nucleotides are TGTGCCAGCAGCTTAGACAGGGGAGCCTCTGGGGCCAACGTCCTGACTTTC. As protein: CASSLDRGASGANVLTF.

The CDR3 nucleotides read TGTGCCAGCAGTGATCTTTTTAGCACAGATACGCAGTATTTT. Protein sequence: CASSDLFSTDTQYF. The rearrangement uses TRBV6-4 and TRBJ2-3; D not certain. The germline V gene has CDR1 MRHNA and CDR2 SNTAGT. This CDR3 is 14 amino acids long. Deletions cut 3 bases from V and 0 bases from J, with 7 bases between.

The CDR3 nucleotides are TGTGCCAGCTCACCACTTGAGGGGGCCGAGCAGTACGTC. The encoded protein is CASSPLEGAEQYV. The V and J genes are TRBV18 and TRBJ2-7; TRBD1 agrees at 7 bases. This CDR3 is 13 amino acids long. Germline V gene sequence: CDR1 KGHSH, CDR2 LQKENI. After removal of 1 base from V and 6 bases from J, the junction contained 3 bases not matched to a gene.

The rearrangement links TRBV24-1 to TRBJ1-1; possible D gene TRBD1, 6 bases. V gave up 3 bases and J gave up 11 bases, with 18 bases separating them. CDR1 and CDR2 from the germline V gene are KGHDR and SFDVKD. The CDR3 is 14 residues long. This CDR3 reads CATSDGDTGIGAFF. Here the CDR3 DNA reads TGTGCCACCAGTGATGGGGATACAGGGATTGGGGCTTTCTTT.